Below are 27 T cell receptor beta chains sequenced from a single sample in a study of regulatory T cells in long-lasting Graves disease (dated by TCRdb to the early 2020s). Read against the paper, the sample's time point label means: persistent/refractory GD, antithyroid drugs over 5 years with positive TRAb. RNA was extracted from PBMCs in TRIzol for both TCR sequencing and RNA sequencing. Library generation was performed with multiplex PCR. The sequencer was an Illumina HiSeq 4000. iRepertoire HTBI primers and Arm-PCR amplification of CDR3 regions were used to construct TCR beta libraries. TCRdb itself trimmed the public reads at Q25 with fastp, ran MiXCR and retained productive beta chains. Rows with a matching CDR3 protein are joined into one entry that keeps the most common DNA and genes. For this sample there are about 470,000 distinct CDR3 sequences; about a fifth appear just once. The ten largest clones represent about 8.3% of the sample.

The sequencing here drew on peripheral blood mononuclear cells (PBMCs), taken when the disease was refractory, from a patient treated with antithyroid drugs. These receptors all come from a female donor with Graves disease.

This clonotype turned up a few times. The CDR3 sequence is CASSYSAGENQPQHF. CDR3 DNA: TGTGCCAGCAGTTACTCGGCAGGGGAGAATCAGCCCCAGCATTTT. This chain joins TRBV6-5 and TRBJ1-5; weak D call: TRBD1 (6 bases). Deletions cut 0 bases from V and 4 bases from J, with 10 bases between. This CDR3 has 15 residues. The germline V gene has CDR1 MNHEY and CDR2 SVGAGI.

The V gene is TRBV12-3 or TRBV12-4, the J gene TRBJ1-5, with D perhaps TRBD1 (5 bases). The germline V and J ends were trimmed by 7 bases and 2 bases, with 15 bases remaining between them. This CDR3 comprises 15 residues. The CDR3 protein is CASKDQGAGNQPQHF. In DNA form, the CDR3 reads TGTGCCAGCAAGGATCAGGGAGCAGGCAATCAGCCCCAGCATTTT.

This clonotype showed up many times. The V gene is TRBV28, the J gene TRBJ2-7; D is possibly TRBD2 (6 bases). The CDR3 is 18 residues long. The germline V gene has CDR1 MDHEN and CDR2 SYDVKM. V was cut by 8 bases and J by 6 bases, with 32 bases left in between. CDR3 amino acids: CASRSSTGSPGARGEQYF. For the CDR3, the DNA is TGTGCCAGCCGAAGTTCAACCGGAAGCCCGGGAGCTAGAGGCGAGCAGTACTTC.

The chain has TRBV12-3 or TRBV12-4 and TRBJ2-7; 7 bases fit TRBD2. V was clipped by 3 bases and J by 5 bases; unmatched bases: 10. This CDR3 comprises 15 residues. The CDR3 sequence: CASSFRREMIDEQYF. The CDR3 DNA is TGTGCCAGCAGTTTTAGGCGGGAGATGATTGACGAGCAGTACTTC.

The sample holds many counts of this clonotype. The chain combines TRBV6-2 or TRBV6-3 with TRBJ2-5; D call uncertain. Germline CDR1 is MNHEY and CDR2 is SVGEGT. CDR3 length: 14 residues. V lost 4 bases, J lost 5 bases, and 14 bases lay in between. CDR3: CASSFSLDPETQYF. For the CDR3, the DNA is TGTGCCAGCAGTTTTAGTCTAGACCCCGAGACCCAGTACTTC.

The sample holds many counts of this clonotype. The chain is built from TRBV20-1 and TRBJ2-7; 10 nucleotides agree with TRBD2. The J segment lost 6 bases and the V segment lost 6 bases, leaving 5 bases of the junction unmatched. The CDR3 totals 12 residues. Germline V gene lookup returns CDR1 DFQATT and CDR2 SNEGSKA (reference sequence). The CDR3 region is CSATSGLSEQYF. CDR3 nucleotides: TGCAGTGCGACTAGCGGGTTGAGCGAGCAGTACTTC.

The chain is built from TRBV29-1 and TRBJ2-1; D may be TRBD2 (5 bases). Germline CDR1 reads SQVTM; CDR2 reads ANQGSEA. CDR3 length: 13 residues. V lost 6 bases and J lost 6, with 15 bases in between. The CDR3 sequence: CSVAQDLSNEQFF. CDR3 DNA sequence: TGCAGCGTCGCCCAGGACTTGAGCAATGAGCAGTTCTTC.

The chain is built from TRBV28 and TRBJ1-5; D is uncertain. V lost 8 bases to trimming and J lost 6 bases, with 17 bases between them. CDR1 MDHEN and CDR2 SYDVKM come from the germline V gene. The CDR3 has 14 residues. The CDR3 sequence is CASYTAPRGQPQHF. The CDR3 coding sequence is TGTGCCAGCTACACCGCCCCGCGGGGTCAGCCCCAGCATTTT.

This clonotype came up many times. The genes are TRBV3-1 and TRBJ2-7, with 14 bases lining up with TRBD2. Germline trimming cut 4 bases from V and 3 bases from J; bases unmatched to any gene: 2. The CDR3 is made up of 15 amino acids. Germline values: CDR1 LGHDT, CDR2 YNNKEL (reference sequence). The CDR3, as DNA: TGTGCCAGCAGCCGTGGGACTAGCGGGAGCTACGAGCAGTACTTC. Translating it yields CASSRGTSGSYEQYF.

This sequence joins TRBV19 and TRBJ1-1; no clear D. The CDR3 loop spans 13 amino acids. Between the trimmed V and J ends, which lost 0 bases and 4 bases, there was a span of 6 bases. Looked up from germline, CDR1 is LNHDA and CDR2 is SQIVND (reference sequence). DNA of the CDR3: TGTGCCAGTAGTATAGACGGGAGCACTGAAGCTTTCTTT. Protein: CASSIDGSTEAFF.

This clonotype appeared many times. CDR3 sequence reads: CASSPQFGTEAFF. The CDR3 nucleotides read TGTGCCAGCAGCCCTCAGTTTGGCACTGAAGCTTTCTTT. V usage is TRBV6-1 and J usage is TRBJ1-1; D gene ambiguous. The CDR3 spans 13 residues. Deletions cut 6 bases from V and 4 bases from J, with 12 bases between. CDR1 and CDR2 (germline): MNHNS, SASEGT.

This clonotype was recorded at least ten times. The chain carries TRBV11-2 and TRBJ2-5; D perhaps matches TRBD1 (6 bases). V lost 0 bases to trimming and J lost 3 bases, with 11 bases between them. Germline V CDR1 and CDR2: SGHAT, FQNNGV. This CDR3 comprises 15 residues. CDR3 nucleotides: TGTGCCAGCAGCTTAGAGGCAGGACAGAAAGAGACCCAGTACTTC. This sequence encodes CASSLEAGQKETQYF.

This clonotype was found a few times. The chain joins TRBV14 to TRBJ2-5, with D perhaps given as TRBD1 or TRBD2 (5 bases each). The V end lost 4 bases, the J end lost 7 bases, and 22 bases lay between the germline ends. Germline V gene sequence: CDR1 SGHDN, CDR2 FVKESK. CDR3 length: 16 residues. DNA for the CDR3: TGTGCCAGCAGCCCCCATCGATACGGGGCTGGCGGGACCCAGTACTTC. It is translated as CASSPHRYGAGGTQYF.

This chain joins TRBV12-5 and TRBJ2-3; 11 nucleotides match TRBD2. The CDR3 loop spans 13 amino acids. The trim removed 6 bases at V and 7 bases at J, leaving 3 bases unmatched. The germline V gene has CDR1 LGHNT and CDR2 FRNRAP. The CDR3 region has the DNA TGTGCTAGTGGAGCTAGCGGGAGGCATACGCAGTATTTT. It translates to CASGASGRHTQYF.

In regard to this clonotype: The CDR3 does not end in the conserved phenylalanine or tryptophan, so this is likely a read error. The CDR3 reads CASSTPPWDRGGSTGELFS. The CDR3 bases are TGTGCCAGTAGCACCCCTCCTTGGGACAGGGGAGGAAGCACCGGGGAGCTGTTTTCT. The chain carries TRBV19 and TRBJ2-2, with TRBD1 matching 10 bases. The length of the CDR3 is 19 residues. The J segment lost 4 bases and the V segment lost 6 bases, leaving 17 bases of the junction unmatched. Germline CDR1 LNHDA, CDR2 SQIVND (reference sequence).

This clonotype was counted many times. At one of its ends the junction is not consistent with the germline gene, which may arise from a read error. This chain joins TRBV5-1 and TRBJ1-1, with D perhaps matching TRBD1 (5 bases). Germline V gene sequence: CDR1 SGHRS, CDR2 YFSETQ. The length of the CDR3 is 14 residues. CDR3 region: CASSLAAGNAEAFF. The CDR3 DNA is TGCGCCAGCAGCTTGGCCGCAGGGAACGCTGAAGCTTTCTTT.

J is TRBJ1-1 and V is TRBV7-9, with D possibly TRBD1 on 5 matching bases. Trimming pared 8 bases from V and 3 bases from J, leaving 10 bases between. Germline V gene sequence: CDR1 SEHNR, CDR2 FQNEAQ (reference sequence). This CDR3 has 12 residues. The CDR3 sequence is CASQSGYTEAFF. The CDR3 coding sequence is TGTGCCAGCCAATCAGGGTACACTGAAGCTTTCTTT.

At least ten counts were recorded for this clonotype. V is TRBV28 and J is TRBJ2-7; the match to TRBD1 covers 9 bases. The V gene's germline CDR1 is MDHEN and CDR2 SYDVKM. Germline trimming cut 5 bases from V and 10 bases from J; bases unmatched to any gene: 12. This CDR3 region has 14 residues. CDR3 sequence (DNA): TGTGCCAGCAGTCCTCCGGGACAGGGAATTTATCAGTACTTC. Translating it yields CASSPPGQGIYQYF.

This clonotype was found a few times. V is TRBV6-5 and J is TRBJ2-3; D gene uncertain. CDR3 length equals 19 residues. From germline, CDR1 is MNHEY and CDR2 SVGAGI. With 0 bases removed from V and 4 bases from J, the gap between germline ends came to 23 bases. CDR3 DNA sequence: TGTGCCAGCAGTTACTCGTCGCCCAGAATAAGCGTTCGGGCAGATACGCAGTATTTT. The encoded protein is CASSYSSPRISVRADTQYF.

As for this clonotype: The junction shows a germline mismatch at one end, possibly a read error. The chain is built from TRBV5-1 and TRBJ2-7, with 7 nucleotides matching TRBD1. CDR1 and CDR2 from the germline V gene are SGHRS and YFSETQ. This CDR3 has 13 residues. DNA of the CDR3: TGCACCAGCAGCACGGAACAGGGGAACGAGCAGTACTTC. Translation gives CTSSTEQGNEQYF.

This clonotype showed up just a few times. The chain recombines TRBV18 with TRBJ1-2; weak D call: TRBD1 (5 bases). The ends were cut back, 2 bases at V and 8 bases at J, with 12 bases in the middle. CDR1 and CDR2 (germline): KGHSH, LQKENI. CDR3 length equals 13 residues. This chain's CDR3 is CASSPSGRDGYTF. The CDR3 DNA reads as TGTGCCAGCTCACCAAGCGGCCGGGACGGCTACACCTTC. Variable domain in full (rest from reference TRBV18 and TRBJ1-2): NAGVMQNPRHLVRRRGQEARLRCSPMKGHSHVYWYRQLPEEGLKFMVYLQKENIIDESGMPKERFSAEFPKEGPSILRIQQVVRGDSAAYFCASSPSGRDGYTFGSGTRLTVV.

This clonotype was found a few times. The V and J genes are TRBV6-2 or TRBV6-3 and TRBJ1-1; 7 positions agree with TRBD1. Trimming cost V 2 bases and J 7 bases; bases outside gene matches: 4. Germline V gene data show CDR1 as MNHEY and CDR2 as SVGEGT. The CDR3 has 13 residues. This chain's CDR3 is CASSYGTAREAFF. The CDR3 DNA is TGTGCCAGCAGTTACGGGACAGCCCGTGAAGCTTTCTTT.

This clonotype was picked up many times. The chain uses TRBV6-1 and TRBJ2-7; 8 bases are shared with TRBD2. Per the germline V gene, CDR1 is MNHNS and CDR2 is SASEGT. With V trimmed by 6 bases and J by 3 bases, 7 bases remained unmatched. CDR3 length: 14 residues. The CDR3 loop reads CASRAGTRGYEQYF. CDR3 sequence (DNA): TGTGCCAGCAGGGCCGGGACTAGGGGCTACGAGCAGTACTTC.

The chain employs TRBV6-1 and TRBJ2-2, with a possible D match to TRBD1 (6 bases). Germline V gives CDR1 MNHNS, CDR2 SASEGT. V lost 6 bases and J 3 bases, leaving 11 bases between the germline ends. This CDR3 has 14 amino acids. The CDR3 loop is CASRRAGDTGELFF. DNA of the CDR3: TGTGCCAGCAGGCGGGCAGGGGACACCGGGGAGCTGTTTTTT.

This rearrangement joins TRBV6-1 to TRBJ1-1; the match to TRBD1 covers 7 bases. In germline, CDR1 is MNHNS, CDR2 SASEGT. Germline trimming cut 7 bases from V and 10 bases from J; bases unmatched to any gene: 15. The CDR3 length is 14 residues. Written as DNA, the CDR3 is TGTGCCAGCACTCCAGGGGGGGGAGTGAGGGGAGCTTTCTTT. Translation: CASTPGGGVRGAFF.

CDR3 in DNA: TGTGCCAGCAGCACAGGACAGGGAGCGGACGAGCAGTACTTC. Protein: CASSTGQGADEQYF. The J gene is TRBJ2-7, the V gene TRBV7-3; 8 bases agree with TRBD1. V trimming: 5 bases; J trimming: 5 bases; junction bases outside the gene matches: 8. Germline CDR1 SGHTA, CDR2 FQGTGA. The CDR3 runs 14 residues.

This clonotype was seen a few times. The chain links TRBV4-2 to TRBJ1-2; D might be TRBD1 (6 bases). The germline V gene has CDR1 LGHNA and CDR2 YNFKEQ. The CDR3 spans 14 residues. Trimming left V 4 bases short and J 7 bases short, with 16 bases between. CDR3 amino acids: CASSPNLGTSGYTF. The CDR3 nucleotides are TGTGCCAGCAGCCCCAACCTCGGGACAAGTGGCTACACCTTC.